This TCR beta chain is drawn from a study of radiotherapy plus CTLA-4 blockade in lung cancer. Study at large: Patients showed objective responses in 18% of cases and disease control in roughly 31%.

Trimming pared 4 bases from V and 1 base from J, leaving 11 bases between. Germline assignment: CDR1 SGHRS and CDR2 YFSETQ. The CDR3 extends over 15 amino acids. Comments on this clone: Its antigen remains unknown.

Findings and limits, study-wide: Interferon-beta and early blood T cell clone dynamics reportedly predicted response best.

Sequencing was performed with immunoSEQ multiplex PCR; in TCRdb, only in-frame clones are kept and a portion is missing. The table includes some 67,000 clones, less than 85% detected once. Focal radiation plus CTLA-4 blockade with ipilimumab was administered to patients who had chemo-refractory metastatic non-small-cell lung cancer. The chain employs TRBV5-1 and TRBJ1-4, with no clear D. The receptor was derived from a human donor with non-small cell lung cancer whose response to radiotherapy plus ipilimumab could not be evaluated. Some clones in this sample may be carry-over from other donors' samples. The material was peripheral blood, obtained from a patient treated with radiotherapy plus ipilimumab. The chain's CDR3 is CASSPGSVTNEKLFF. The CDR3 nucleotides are TGCGCCAGCAGCCCAGGATCCGTAACTAATGAAAAACTGTTTTTT.